These T cell receptor beta chains were read from a single sample in a study of CD8 T cells in Susac syndrome. TCRdb used MiXCR to reprocess the immunoSEQ multiplex PCR reads, holding one entry per CDR3 protein. The table lists 120,000 or so distinct CDR3 sequences, roughly 94% of them singletons. Material: CD8+ T cells from PBMCs. The receptors derive from a human donor with Susac syndrome. The CDR3 runs from the conserved cysteine through the conserved F or W. D genes are given only for firm matches.

D gene: -; V gene: TRBV4-2; J gene: TRBJ2-1; CDR3 protein: CASRRDLDPYNEQFF; CDR3 DNA: TGTGCCAGCAGGAGAGACCTGGACCCCTACAATGAGCAGTTCTTC
D gene: -; V gene: TRBV29-1; J gene: TRBJ2-1; CDR3 protein: CSVGGSSYNEQFF; CDR3 DNA: TGCAGCGTCGGGGGCAGCTCCTACAATGAGCAGTTCTTC
D gene: TRBD1; V gene: TRBV19; J gene: TRBJ2-3; CDR3 protein: CASSITTGGSTDTQYF; CDR3 DNA: TGTGCCAGTAGTATAACTACAGGGGGTAGCACAGATACGCAGTATTTT
D gene: -; V gene: TRBV12-3/TRBV12-4; J gene: TRBJ2-1; CDR3 protein: CASSLGRTLYNEQFF; CDR3 DNA: TGTGCCAGCAGTTTAGGACGGACCCTCTACAATGAGCAGTTCTTC
D gene: -; V gene: TRBV12-3/TRBV12-4; J gene: TRBJ1-2; CDR3 protein: CATDYGYTF; CDR3 DNA: TGTGCCACGGACTATGGCTACACCTTC
D gene: -; V gene: TRBV29-1; J gene: TRBJ2-7; CDR3 protein: CSVRKGAEQYF; CDR3 DNA: TGCAGCGTACGAAAAGGAGCCGAGCAGTACTTC
D gene: -; V gene: TRBV27; J gene: TRBJ2-5; CDR3 protein: CASSLSGWRETQYF; CDR3 DNA: TGTGCCAGCAGTTTGTCGGGGTGGCGGGAGACCCAGTACTTC
D gene: TRBD1; V gene: TRBV4-1; J gene: TRBJ1-1; CDR3 protein: CASSQGGVGEAFF; CDR3 DNA: TGCGCCAGCTCCCAGGGGGGGGTAGGTGAAGCTTTCTTT
D gene: TRBD1; V gene: TRBV7-2; J gene: TRBJ2-1; CDR3 protein: CASSAPPGTGGNNEQFF; CDR3 DNA: TGTGCCAGCAGCGCGCCCCCCGGGACAGGGGGCAACAATGAGCAGTTCTTC
D gene: TRBD2; V gene: TRBV6-5; J gene: TRBJ2-3; CDR3 protein: CASSQGLVFTQYF; CDR3 DNA: TGTGCCAGCAGTCAGGGACTAGTTTTTACCCAGTATTTT
D gene: -; V gene: TRBV12-3/TRBV12-4; J gene: TRBJ2-7; CDR3 protein: CASTLPGLTYEQYF; CDR3 DNA: TGTGCCAGCACCCTCCCCGGACTAACCTACGAGCAGTACTTC
D gene: TRBD1; V gene: TRBV13; J gene: TRBJ2-2; CDR3 protein: CASSYRGSGELFF; CDR3 DNA: TGTGCCAGCAGCTACAGGGGTTCCGGGGAGCTGTTTTTT
D gene: -; V gene: TRBV9; J gene: TRBJ1-6; CDR3 protein: CASSVESSGSPLHF; CDR3 DNA: TGTGCCAGCAGCGTAGAATCGTCCGGTTCACCCCTCCACTTT
D gene: TRBD1; V gene: TRBV4-2; J gene: TRBJ2-7; CDR3 protein: CASSQTGTGSPEQYF; CDR3 DNA: TGTGCCAGCAGCCAGACCGGGACAGGCTCCCCGGAGCAGTACTTC
D gene: TRBD1; V gene: TRBV29-1; J gene: TRBJ2-1; CDR3 protein: CSVAGGTGFNEQFF; CDR3 DNA: TGCAGCGTTGCGGGCGGGACAGGGTTCAATGAGCAGTTCTTC
D gene: TRBD1; V gene: TRBV29-1; J gene: TRBJ1-5; CDR3 protein: CSAGTGHQPQHF; CDR3 DNA: TGCAGCGCTGGGACAGGCCATCAGCCCCAGCATTTT
D gene: -; V gene: TRBV7-9; J gene: TRBJ2-7; CDR3 protein: CASSSPGRYEQYF; CDR3 DNA: TGTGCCAGCAGTTCACCTGGCAGGTACGAGCAGTACTTC
D gene: -; V gene: TRBV18; J gene: TRBJ1-1; CDR3 protein: CASLLSGPNTEAFF; CDR3 DNA: TGTGCCTCACTCCTCTCGGGCCCGAACACTGAAGCTTTCTTT
D gene: TRBD2; V gene: TRBV19; J gene: TRBJ2-3; CDR3 protein: CASSRLAADTQYF; CDR3 DNA: TGTGCCAGTAGTAGACTAGCCGCAGATACGCAGTATTTT
D gene: TRBD1; V gene: TRBV29-1; J gene: TRBJ2-7; CDR3 protein: CSVVGTGVEQYF; CDR3 DNA: TGCAGCGTTGTAGGGACAGGGGTCGAGCAGTACTTC
D gene: -; V gene: TRBV4-3; J gene: TRBJ2-7; CDR3 protein: CASSQEWGYEQYF; CDR3 DNA: TGCGCCAGCAGCCAAGAGTGGGGGTACGAGCAGTACTTC
D gene: -; V gene: TRBV29-1; J gene: TRBJ2-3; CDR3 protein: CSIRTVLADTQYF; CDR3 DNA: TGCAGCATCCGGACAGTCCTGGCGGATACGCAGTATTTT